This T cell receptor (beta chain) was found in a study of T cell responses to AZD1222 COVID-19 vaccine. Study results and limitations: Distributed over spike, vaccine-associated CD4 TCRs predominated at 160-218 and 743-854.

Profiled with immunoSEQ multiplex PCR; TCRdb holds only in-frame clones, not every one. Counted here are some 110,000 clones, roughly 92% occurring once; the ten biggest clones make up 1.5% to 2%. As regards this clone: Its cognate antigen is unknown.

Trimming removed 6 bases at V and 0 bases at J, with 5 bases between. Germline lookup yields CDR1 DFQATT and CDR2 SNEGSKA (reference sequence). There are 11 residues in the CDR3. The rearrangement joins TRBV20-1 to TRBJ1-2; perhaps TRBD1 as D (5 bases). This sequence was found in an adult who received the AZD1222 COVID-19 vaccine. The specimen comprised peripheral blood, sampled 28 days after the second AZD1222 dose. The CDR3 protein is CSAGANYGYTF. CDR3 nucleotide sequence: TGCAGTGCAGGGGCTAACTATGGCTACACCTTC.